The 17 T cell receptor beta chains given below trace back to one sample, sequenced in a study of type 1 and type 2 diabetes patients. Amplification started from genomic DNA. Multiplex PCR with 30 forward and 13 reverse primers amplified the TCR beta CDR3. MiXCR was run by TCRdb on the multiplex PCR reads, yielding one entry per CDR3 protein. In the table there are approximately 260,000 distinct CDR3 sequences, more than 45% of which are singletons. Sample: peripheral blood mononuclear cells (PBMCs). The source is a man aged 18 to 30 with type 2 diabetes.

This clonotype was detected ten times or more. The rearrangement uses TRBV2 and TRBJ2-7, with 11 bases lining up with TRBD2. CDR3 size: 14 residues. With 10 bases clipped from V and 2 bases from J, the junction kept 7 bases outside the gene matches. Germline V gene data show CDR1 as SNHLY and CDR2 as FYNNEI. This CDR3 reads CAILAGGVTYEQYF. The DNA of the CDR3 is TGTGCCATCCTAGCGGGAGGTGTTACCTACGAGCAGTACTTC.

J is TRBJ2-7 and V is TRBV28; 7 bases agree with TRBD1. Looked up from germline, CDR1 is MDHEN and CDR2 is SYDVKM. Trimming at V came to 3 bases and at J to 4 bases, leaving 9 bases not matched to a gene. The CDR3 is 15 amino acids. The CDR3 loop is CASSFRDRDIYEQYF. The CDR3 nucleotides read TGTGCCAGCAGTTTTCGAGACAGGGATATTTACGAGCAGTACTTC.

This sequence joins TRBV7-2 and TRBJ2-7; 8 positions match TRBD2. J was trimmed by 3 bases and V by 6 bases; bases with no gene match: 10. Germline values: CDR1 SGHTA, CDR2 FQGNSA. CDR3 length equals 15 residues. CDR3 protein: CASSSPSGGSYEQYF. CDR3 sequence (DNA): TGTGCCAGCAGTTCACCCAGCGGGGGTAGCTACGAGCAGTACTTC.

This clonotype was picked up a small number of times. The genes are TRBV25-1 and TRBJ2-7; 10 positions agree with TRBD1. The CDR3 extends over 14 amino acids. Germline CDR1 reads MGHDK; CDR2 reads SYGVNS. V was clipped by 4 bases and J by 6 bases; unmatched bases: 6. CDR3: CASSGGTGDGEQYF. The CDR3 DNA reads as TGTGCCAGCAGTGGGGGGACAGGGGACGGCGAGCAGTACTTC.

This clonotype was detected a few times. The DNA for the CDR3 is TGTGCCAGCAGCGTCGCGGACGGGTCCTACGAGCAGTACTTC. It specifies CASSVADGSYEQYF. This rearrangement joins TRBV9 to TRBJ2-7, with D uncertain. The V end was cut by 2 bases, the J end by 1 base, with 10 bases between. The CDR3 is 14 amino acids. CDR1 is SGDLS, CDR2 YYNGEE, per germline. Full variable domain (missing parts from reference TRBV9 and TRBJ2-7): DSGVTQTPKHLITATGQRVTLRCSPRSGDLSVYWYQQSLDQGLQFLIQYYNGEERAKGNILERFSAQQFPDLHSELNLSSLELGDSALYFCASSVADGSYEQYFGPGTRLTVT.

The rearrangement uses TRBV29-1 and TRBJ1-2; D call uncertain. The V end was cut by 5 bases, the J end by 5 bases, with 9 bases between. From germline, CDR1 is SQVTM and CDR2 ANQGSEA. CDR3 length: 11 amino acids. The CDR3 is CSVSQAYGYTF. CDR3 nucleotides: TGCAGCGTTAGTCAGGCATATGGCTACACCTTC.

Comments on this clonotype: With a much larger clone just one base away, this may be a read error. The V call is TRBV2, the J call TRBJ1-1; 10 bases map to TRBD1. The CDR3 length is 14 residues. The ends lost 4 bases at V and 3 bases at J; junction bases unmatched: 2. Germline assignment: CDR1 SNHLY and CDR2 FYNNEI. CDR3 nucleotides: TGTGCCAGCAGTGGGGGACAGGGGTACACTGAAGCTTTCTTT. This gives the protein CASSGGQGYTEAFF.

This clonotype was seen a few times. The gene calls are TRBV6-5 and TRBJ2-6; D is tentatively TRBD1 or TRBD2 (5 bases each). Trimming removed 8 bases at V and 0 bases at J, with 11 bases between. The germline CDR1 and CDR2 sequences are MNHEY and SVGAGI. CDR3 length equals 15 residues. This chain's CDR3 is CASRGGHSGANVLTF. The CDR3, as DNA: TGTGCCAGCCGGGGCGGCCACTCTGGGGCCAACGTCCTGACTTTC.

A few counts support this clonotype. The rearrangement links TRBV2 to TRBJ2-3; 10 bases match TRBD2. Looked up from germline, CDR1 is SNHLY and CDR2 is FYNNEI. J was trimmed by 6 bases and V by 7 bases; bases with no gene match: 1. The CDR3 has 12 residues. CDR3 DNA: TGTGCCAGCAAGGGACTAGCGGATACGCAGTATTTT. Translated, it gives CASKGLADTQYF.

In regard to this clonotype: The junction does not match germline at one end; this may be a read error. The CDR3 spells CATRGSGADVLTF. DNA of the CDR3: TGTGCCACCCGGGGGTCCGGGGCCGACGTCCTGACTTTC. The chain combines TRBV15 with TRBJ2-6; TRBD2 is a possible D gene (6 bases). The CDR3 has 13 residues. Germline V lookup: CDR1 LNHNV, CDR2 YYDKDF (reference sequence).

The chain has TRBV28 and TRBJ1-1, with 8 bases that match TRBD1. With V trimmed by 6 bases and J by 6 bases, 9 bases remained unmatched. The V gene's germline CDR1 is MDHEN and CDR2 SYDVKM. The CDR3 loop spans 14 amino acids. In DNA, the CDR3 is TGTGCCAGCAGCCCTGGACAGGGTTTCGCTGAAGCTTTCTTT. Its protein is CASSPGQGFAEAFF. Full variable domain (outside the CDR3, taken from reference TRBV28 and TRBJ1-1): DVKVTQSSRYLVKRTGEKVFLECVQDMDHENMFWYRQDPGLGLRLIYFSYDVKMKEKGDIPEGYSVSREKKERFSLILESASTNQTSMYLCASSPGQGFAEAFFGQGTRLTVV.

J is TRBJ2-7 and V is TRBV6-6, with TRBD2 matching over 8 bases. Trimming took 9 bases from V and 2 from J; bases not matched to a gene: 9. Germline V gives CDR1 MNHNY, CDR2 SVGAGI (reference sequence). The CDR3 runs 14 residues. As DNA, the CDR3 is TGTGCCAGTACCCTGGCGGGGGGTACCTACGAGCAGTACTTC. It specifies CASTLAGGTYEQYF.

The chain is built from TRBV27 and TRBJ2-3; 9 bases align to TRBD2. There are 16 residues in the CDR3. With 5 bases clipped from V and 1 base from J, the junction kept 7 bases outside the gene matches. Germline lookup yields CDR1 MNHEY and CDR2 SMNVEV (reference sequence). The CDR3 nucleotides are TGTGCCAGCAGTGCCTCCGGCGGGGGGGGCACAGATACGCAGTATTTT. The encoded protein is CASSASGGGGTDTQYF.

Only a few counts were recorded for this clonotype. The chain links TRBV24-1 to TRBJ2-6; D gene uncertain. CDR1 is KGHDR and CDR2 is SFDVKD in the germline V gene. This CDR3 comprises 18 residues. V lost 1 base, J lost 2 bases, and 14 bases lay in between. CDR3 in DNA: TGTGCCACCAGTGATTTTTCATTCCTCAGGACTGGGGCCAACGTCCTGACTTTC. It encodes CATSDFSFLRTGANVLTF.

Concerning this clonotype itself: The junction departs from germline at one end; a sequencing error may be responsible. The V gene is TRBV5-1, the J gene TRBJ2-5, with TRBD2 matching over 12 bases. CDR1 and CDR2 from the germline V gene are SGHRS and YFSETQ. This CDR3 has 15 residues. The CDR3 bases are TGTGCCAGCCTGCTACTAGCGGGGGGCCAAGAGACCCAGTACTTC. Translation: CASLLLAGGQETQYF.

The chain is built from TRBV19 and TRBJ2-1; D uncertain. The CDR3 is made up of 14 amino acids. Trimming removed 5 bases at V and 8 bases at J, with 16 bases between. The germline gives CDR1 LNHDA, CDR2 SQIVND (reference sequence). CDR3 sequence (DNA): TGTGCCAGTAGTGCCTCGGTCTGGGCTGATGAGCAGTTCTTC. Its translation is CASSASVWADEQFF.

This clonotype was recorded a few times. The chain carries TRBV29-1 and TRBJ1-1; D is possibly TRBD1 (5 bases). The CDR3 covers 13 residues. Germline V gene lookup returns CDR1 SQVTM and CDR2 ANQGSEA. Between the trimmed V and J ends, which lost 7 bases and 0 bases, there was a span of 12 bases. This CDR3 is CSASSGLNTEAFF. CDR3 in DNA: TGCAGCGCTAGCTCGGGACTGAACACTGAAGCTTTCTTT.